This T cell receptor (beta chain) was retrieved from a study of CD4 T cells in relation to SARS-CoV-2 and coronaviruses. Overall study: The HLA restriction of the shared crossreactive spike epitopes was mapped.

As concerns this clone: The antigen remains undetermined.

Overall study findings and caveats: According to naive versus memory sequencing, detected responses are memory recall, not newly primed.

Naive and memory CD4+ T cell DNA was deep-sequenced without culture. Only in-frame clones appear in the TCRdb table, and some are missing; sequencing was by immunoSEQ multiplex PCR. The table has 68,000 or so clones, approximately 93% seen once; the top ten hold 0.2% to 0.25%. Unexposed donor CD4+ T cells date from about 2011-2018, before the COVID-19 pandemic. The TCR comes from a human donor in good health. The sequenced sample was naive CD4+ T cells from PBMCs. The subset denotes: naive CD4+ T cells isolated by negative enrichment.

The CDR3 protein is CASTTGGTEAFF. The CDR3, as DNA: TGTGCCAGCACCACAGGGGGGACTGAAGCTTTCTTT. The chain links TRBV12-3 or TRBV12-4 to TRBJ1-1; 8 bases fit TRBD1. This CDR3 is 12 amino acids long. The V segment lost 7 bases and the J segment 5 bases; nucleotides outside the gene matches: 3.